One and the same sample provided the 2 T cell receptor beta chains below, sequenced in a study of identical twins. TCRdb fed the 5' RACE reads into MiXCR, producing one record per CDR3 protein. The repertoire includes about 810,000 distinct CDR3 sequences, roughly an eighth of them detected once, and under 2% sits in the top ten. These data also featured in a second study, about yellow fever vaccine responses in identical twins.

The sample was PBMCs. The receptor set was obtained from a woman in her late teens or twenties in good health.

This clonotype occurred many times. This chain joins TRBV29-1 and TRBJ2-1; tentatively, D is TRBD1 (5 bases). V lost 2 bases and J lost 6, with 8 bases in between. CDR1 SQVTM and CDR2 ANQGSEA come from the germline V gene. There are 12 residues in the CDR3. The CDR3 DNA reads TGCAGCGTTGAATTGCAGGGCAATGAGCAGTTCTTC. Translation gives CSVELQGNEQFF.

The sample holds a few counts of this clonotype. V is TRBV3-1 and J is TRBJ2-3; D not certain. This CDR3 region has 12 residues. Germline CDR1 and CDR2: LGHDT and YNNKEL (reference sequence). The V end lost 1 base, the J end lost 10 bases, and 9 bases lay between the germline ends. The CDR3 nucleotides are TGTGCCAGCAGCCAAGGTCCGGCGTCGCAGTATTTT. Translation: CASSQGPASQYF.